The clone carrying this T cell receptor (beta chain) appeared many times. The time point here: before trial treatment. Eligible patients had advanced solid tumors lacking tumor-infiltrating lymphocytes. Germline V gene lookup returns CDR1 KGHDR and CDR2 SFDVKD. The V segment lost 9 bases and the J segment 0 bases; nucleotides outside the gene matches: 19. CDR3 length: 19 residues. This specimen belongs to a study of low-dose radiotherapy and immunotherapy resistance in tumors. On the study more broadly: Treatment included intravenous cyclophosphamide dosed at 200 mg/m2 every two weeks, one day before radiation and immunotherapy.

Primers targeting TRAV and TRBV primed first-strand cDNA, covering alpha and beta chains. TCR amplification involved 20 PCR cycles with a constant-region primer and V-primer adapter. MiXCR, applied by TCRdb to the reads, yields one record per CDR3 protein. The repertoire holds about 39,000 distinct CDR3 sequences, with 25% to 40% as singletons. The rearrangement links TRBV24-1 to TRBJ2-7; the match to TRBD1 covers 10 bases. The sequence was obtained from a male donor with gallbladder cancer. The input for sequencing was PBMCs, taken before treatment. CDR3 region: CATLRDRGVKRGNSYEQYF. CDR3 in DNA: TGTGCCACCCTCCGGGACAGGGGAGTTAAAAGGGGGAACTCCTACGAGCAGTACTTC.